This T cell receptor beta chain was recorded in a study of cytomegalovirus exposure and HLA in healthy donors. There are 15 residues in the CDR3. V was clipped by 6 bases and J by 2 bases, with 16 bases between them. Looked up from germline, CDR1 is MNHEY and CDR2 is SVGAGI. The assay was immunoSEQ multiplex PCR, and TCRdb's table has in-frame clones only and misses some. The repertoire holds hundreds of thousands of clones, about 88% seen once, with approximately 12% in the top ten. This receptor was identified in a man aged 18 to 30 in good health and CMV-seropositive. Sequenced sample: PBMCs. This sequence joins TRBV6-5 and TRBJ1-2, with D tentatively TRBD1 (6 bases). The chain's CDR3 is CASSTAGGGNYGYTF. CDR3 sequence (DNA): TGTGCCAGCAGCACCGCGGGAGGGGGGAACTATGGCTACACCTTC.